The 8 T cell receptor beta chains below come from one sample, sequenced in a study of shared clonotypes between healthy human individuals. Profiled with immunoSEQ multiplex PCR; TCRdb holds only in-frame clones, not every one. Among around 510,000 clones listed, around 78% were seen once. Sequenced sample: PBMCs. The receptors come from a woman in her forties in good health. Some clones in this sample may be carry-over from other donors' samples.

A remark on this clone: A far bigger clonotype differs at one base, so this is likely a read error. J is TRBJ2-1 and V is TRBV30, with 7 bases lining up with TRBD2. The CDR3 loop spans 13 amino acids. Germline V gene data show CDR1 as GTSNPN and CDR2 as SVGIG (reference sequence). Unmatched junction bases numbered 14, after V lost 5 bases and J lost 13 bases. As DNA, the CDR3 is TGTGCCTGGGGTTCCATTTGCGGGACTATCCAGTTCTTC. Protein product: CAWGSICGTIQFF.

To note about this clone: A read error is possible here, since a much larger clone lies one base away. The CDR3 is CASSQGLEGPGELFF. CDR3 bases: TGCGCCAGCAGCCAAGGTCTGGAGGGCCCCGGGGAGCTGTTTTTT. V is TRBV4-3 and J is TRBJ2-2, with D perhaps matching TRBD2 (6 bases). Trimming left V 1 base short and J 6 bases short, with 12 bases between. Per germline, CDR1 LGHNA and CDR2 YSLEER. The CDR3 runs to 15 residues.

The CDR3 sequence: CASSPGDRNTGELFF. The CDR3 bases are TGCGCCAGCAGCCCGGGTGACCGTAACACCGGGGAGCTGTTTTTT. This chain links TRBV5-1 with TRBJ2-2; no reliable D call. CDR3 length: 15 residues. Trimming pared 4 bases from V and 2 bases from J, leaving 12 bases between. Germline V CDR1 and CDR2: SGHRS, YFSETQ.

The chain employs TRBV27 and TRBJ1-5; possible D gene TRBD1, 6 bases. Germline V gene data show CDR1 as MNHEY and CDR2 as SMNVEV (reference sequence). This CDR3 region has 15 residues. The V end lost 6 bases, the J end lost 2 bases, and 14 bases lay between the germline ends. CDR3 loop: CASRPQGLGNQPQHF. Written as DNA, the CDR3 is TGTGCCAGCAGGCCTCAGGGGTTGGGCAATCAGCCCCAGCATTTT.

In regard to this clone: Since a far larger clone is one base different, this is likely a read error. The same CDR3 arises from other DNA sequences in this sample as well. V and J are TRBV30 and TRBJ1-2; the D is unclear. There are 12 residues in the CDR3. Germline CDR1 and CDR2: GTSNPN and SVGIG (reference sequence). The DNA of the CDR3 is TGCGCCTGGAACCCGGGCGACTATGGCTACACCTTC. It is translated as CAWNPGDYGYTF.

This clone showed up just once. The chain combines TRBV6-1 with TRBJ2-7; D is uncertain. Germline CDR1 is MNHNS and CDR2 is SASEGT. The length of the CDR3 is 14 residues. V was pared by 6 bases and J by 4 bases, with 16 bases between. The DNA of the CDR3 is TGTGCCAGCAGCTTAACCCTTGGGCATTACGAGCAGTACTTC. It encodes CASSLTLGHYEQYF.

The chain couples TRBV7-9 to TRBJ2-3, with D possibly being TRBD2 (7 bases). The germline V and J ends were trimmed by 4 bases and 5 bases, with 16 bases remaining between them. The germline V gene encodes CDR1 SEHNR and CDR2 FQNEAQ (reference sequence). There are 15 residues in the CDR3. The CDR3 is CASSSGGGRRDTQYF. As DNA, the CDR3 is TGTGCCAGCAGCTCAGGCGGGGGCAGACGAGATACGCAGTATTTT.

The chain carries TRBV7-9 and TRBJ2-5; 13 nucleotides agree with TRBD2. Germline V gene sequence: CDR1 SEHNR, CDR2 FQNEAQ (reference sequence). The CDR3 contains 15 residues. V lost 5 bases to trimming and J lost 7 bases; unmatched junction nucleotides: 7. The CDR3: CASSPGLAGELTQYF. CDR3 bases: TGTGCCAGCAGCCCCGGACTAGCGGGGGAATTGACCCAGTACTTC.